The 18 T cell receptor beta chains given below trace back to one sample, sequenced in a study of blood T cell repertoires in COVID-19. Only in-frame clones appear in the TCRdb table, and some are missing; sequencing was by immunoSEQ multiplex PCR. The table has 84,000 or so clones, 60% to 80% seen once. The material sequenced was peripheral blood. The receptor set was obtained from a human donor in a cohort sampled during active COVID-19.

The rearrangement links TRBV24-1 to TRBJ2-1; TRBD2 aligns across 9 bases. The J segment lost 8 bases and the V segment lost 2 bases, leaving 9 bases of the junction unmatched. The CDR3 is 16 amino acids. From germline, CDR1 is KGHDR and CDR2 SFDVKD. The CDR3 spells CATSDWGSGGRHEQFF. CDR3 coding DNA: TGTGCCACCAGTGATTGGGGTAGCGGGGGTAGACATGAGCAGTTCTTC.

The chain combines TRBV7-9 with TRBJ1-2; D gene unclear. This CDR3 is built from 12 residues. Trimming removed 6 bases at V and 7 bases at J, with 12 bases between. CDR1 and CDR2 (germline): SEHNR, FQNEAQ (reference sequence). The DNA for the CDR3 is TGTGCCAGCAGTAGAGAATCCCGTGGCTACACCTTC. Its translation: CASSRESRGYTF. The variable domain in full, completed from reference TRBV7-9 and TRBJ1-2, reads DTGVSQNPRHKITKRGQNVTFRCDPISEHNRLYWYRQTLGQGPEFLTYFQNEAQLEKSRLLSDRFSAERPKGSFSTLEIQRTEQGDSAMYLCASSRESRGYTFGSGTRLTVV.

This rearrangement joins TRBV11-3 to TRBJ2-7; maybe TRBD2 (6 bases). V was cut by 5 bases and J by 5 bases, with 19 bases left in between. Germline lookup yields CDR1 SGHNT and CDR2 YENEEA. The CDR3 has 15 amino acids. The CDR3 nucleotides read TGTGCCAGCAGCAGGGGCGGGGACGGGCTGAACGAGCAGTACTTC. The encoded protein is CASSRGGDGLNEQYF.

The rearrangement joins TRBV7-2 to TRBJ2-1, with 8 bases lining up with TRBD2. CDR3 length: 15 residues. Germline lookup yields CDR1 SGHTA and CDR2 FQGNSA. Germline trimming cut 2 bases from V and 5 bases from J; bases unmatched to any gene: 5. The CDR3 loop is CASSLIGGVNNEQFF. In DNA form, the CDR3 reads TGTGCCAGCAGCTTAATCGGGGGGGTCAACAATGAGCAGTTCTTC.

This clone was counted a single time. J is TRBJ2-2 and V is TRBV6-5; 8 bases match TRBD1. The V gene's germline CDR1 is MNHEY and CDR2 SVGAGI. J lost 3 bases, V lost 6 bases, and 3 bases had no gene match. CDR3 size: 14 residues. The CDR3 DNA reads TGTGCCAGCAGAGTCAGGGGGCACACCGGGGAGCTGTTTTTT. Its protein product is CASRVRGHTGELFF.

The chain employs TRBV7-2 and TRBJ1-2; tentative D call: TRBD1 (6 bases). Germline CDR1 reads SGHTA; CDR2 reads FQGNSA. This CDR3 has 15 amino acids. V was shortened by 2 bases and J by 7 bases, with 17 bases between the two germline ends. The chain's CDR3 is CASSLYEGGTSGYTF. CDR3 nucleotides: TGTGCCAGCAGCTTATATGAGGGGGGGACAAGTGGCTACACCTTC. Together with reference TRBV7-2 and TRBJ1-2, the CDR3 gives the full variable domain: GAGVSQSPSNKVTEKGKDVELRCDPISGHTALYWYRQSLGQGLEFLIYFQGNSAPDKSGLPSDRFSAERTGGSVSTLTIQRTQQEDSAVYLCASSLYEGGTSGYTFGSGTRLTVV.

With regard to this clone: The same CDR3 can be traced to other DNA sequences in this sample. The CDR3 region has the DNA TGTGCCAGCAGCTTATCGACAGGCCAAGAGACCCAGTACTTC. Translating it yields CASSLSTGQETQYF. The V call is TRBV7-9, the J call TRBJ2-5; tentatively, D is TRBD1 (6 bases). The CDR3 contains 14 residues. CDR1 and CDR2 (germline): SEHNR, FQNEAQ (reference sequence). The ends were cut back, 2 bases at V and 1 base at J, with 8 bases in the middle.

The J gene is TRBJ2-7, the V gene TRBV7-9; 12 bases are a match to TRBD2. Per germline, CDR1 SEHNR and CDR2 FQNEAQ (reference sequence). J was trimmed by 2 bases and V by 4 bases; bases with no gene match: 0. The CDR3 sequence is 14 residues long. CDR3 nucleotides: TGTGCCAGCAGCTCTAGCGGGGGGGCCTACGAGCAGTACTTC. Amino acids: CASSSSGGAYEQYF.

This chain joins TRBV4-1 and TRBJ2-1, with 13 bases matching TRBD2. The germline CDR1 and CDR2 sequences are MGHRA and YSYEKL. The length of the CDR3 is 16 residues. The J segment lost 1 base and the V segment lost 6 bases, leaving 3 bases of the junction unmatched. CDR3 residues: CASSRLAGGSYNEQFF. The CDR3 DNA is TGCGCCAGCAGTCGACTAGCGGGGGGTTCCTACAATGAGCAGTTCTTC.

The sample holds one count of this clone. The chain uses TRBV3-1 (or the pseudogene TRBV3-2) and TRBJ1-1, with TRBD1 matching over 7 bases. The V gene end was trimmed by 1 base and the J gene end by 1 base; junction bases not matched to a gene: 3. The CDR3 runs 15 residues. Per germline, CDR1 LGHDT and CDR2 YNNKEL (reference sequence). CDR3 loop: CASSQGPGGNTEAFF. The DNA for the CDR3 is TGTGCCAGCAGCCAAGGGCCAGGGGGGAACACTGAAGCTTTCTTT.

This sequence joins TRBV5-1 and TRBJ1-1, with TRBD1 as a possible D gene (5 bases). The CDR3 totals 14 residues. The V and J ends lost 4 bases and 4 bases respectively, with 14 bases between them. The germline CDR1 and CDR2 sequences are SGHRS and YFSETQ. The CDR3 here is CASSGEVGATEAFF. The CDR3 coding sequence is TGCGCCAGCAGCGGCGAGGTAGGGGCCACTGAAGCTTTCTTT.

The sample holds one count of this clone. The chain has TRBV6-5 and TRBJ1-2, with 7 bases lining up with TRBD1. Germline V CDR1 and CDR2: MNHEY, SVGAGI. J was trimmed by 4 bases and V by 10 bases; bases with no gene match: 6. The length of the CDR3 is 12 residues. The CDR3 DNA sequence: TGTGCCACATTCCGGGACAGCTATGGCTACACCTTC. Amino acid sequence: CATFRDSYGYTF.

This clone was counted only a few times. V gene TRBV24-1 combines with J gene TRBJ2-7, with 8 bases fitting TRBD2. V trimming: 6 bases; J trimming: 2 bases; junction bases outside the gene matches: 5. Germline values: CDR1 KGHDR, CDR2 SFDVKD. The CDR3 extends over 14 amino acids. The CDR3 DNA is TGTGCCACCAGTCCGGGGGGGAAGACCTACGAGCAGTACTTC. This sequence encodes CATSPGGKTYEQYF.

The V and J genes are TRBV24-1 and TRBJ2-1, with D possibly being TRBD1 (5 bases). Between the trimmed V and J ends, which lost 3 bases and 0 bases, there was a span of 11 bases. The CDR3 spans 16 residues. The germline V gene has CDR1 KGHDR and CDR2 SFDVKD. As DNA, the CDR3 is TGTGCCACCAGTGATCCGATAAGGGGCTCCTACAATGAGCAGTTCTTC. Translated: CATSDPIRGSYNEQFF.

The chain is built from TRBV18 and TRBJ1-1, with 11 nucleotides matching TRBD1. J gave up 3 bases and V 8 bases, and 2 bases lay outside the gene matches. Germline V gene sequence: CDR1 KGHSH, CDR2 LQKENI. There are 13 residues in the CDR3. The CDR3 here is CASTDRGHTEAFF. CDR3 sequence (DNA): TGTGCCAGCACGGACAGGGGGCACACTGAAGCTTTCTTT.

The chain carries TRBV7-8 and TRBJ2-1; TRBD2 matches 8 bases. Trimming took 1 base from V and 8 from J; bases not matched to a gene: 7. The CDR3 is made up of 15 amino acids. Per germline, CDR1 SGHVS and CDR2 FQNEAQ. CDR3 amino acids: CASSLEGLVSYEQFF. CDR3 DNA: TGTGCCAGCAGCTTAGAGGGACTAGTGAGCTATGAGCAGTTCTTC.

The CDR3 nucleotides are TGTGCCTGGAGTAAAGTGGGGGGTAATTTCTACGAGCAGTACTTC. It codes for CAWSKVGGNFYEQYF. This chain links TRBV30 with TRBJ2-7, with TRBD2 as a possible D gene (6 bases). The germline V gene encodes CDR1 GTSNPN and CDR2 SVGIG (reference sequence). Trimming left V 2 bases short and J 3 bases short, with 17 bases between. The CDR3 is 15 amino acids.

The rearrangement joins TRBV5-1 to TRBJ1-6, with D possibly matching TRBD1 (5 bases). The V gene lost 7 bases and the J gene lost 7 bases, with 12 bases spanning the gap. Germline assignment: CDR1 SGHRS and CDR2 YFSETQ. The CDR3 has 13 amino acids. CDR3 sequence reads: CASGTTANSPLHF. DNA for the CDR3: TGCGCCAGCGGAACGACAGCGAATTCACCCCTCCACTTT.